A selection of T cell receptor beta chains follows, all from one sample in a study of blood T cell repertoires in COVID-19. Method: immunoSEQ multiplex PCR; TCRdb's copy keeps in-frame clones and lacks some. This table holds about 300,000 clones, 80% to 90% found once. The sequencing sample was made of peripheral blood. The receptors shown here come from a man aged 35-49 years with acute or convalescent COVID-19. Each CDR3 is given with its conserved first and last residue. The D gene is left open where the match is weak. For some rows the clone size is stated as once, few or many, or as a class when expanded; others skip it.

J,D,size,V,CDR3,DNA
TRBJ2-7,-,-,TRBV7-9,CASTPPGAGSPYEQYF,TGTGCCAGCACCCCTCCCGGGGCGGGGTCGCCCTACGAGCAGTACTTC
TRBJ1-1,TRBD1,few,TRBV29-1,CSVATQGEGTEAFF,TGCAGCGTTGCTACACAGGGGGAGGGCACTGAAGCTTTCTTT
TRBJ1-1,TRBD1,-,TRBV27,CASSLGTGNTEAFF,TGTGCCAGCAGTTTAGGGACAGGGAACACTGAAGCTTTCTTT
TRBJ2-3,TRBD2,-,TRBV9,CASSSRGTSGGGSTDTQYF,TGTGCCAGCAGCTCCCGCGGGACTAGCGGGGGCGGGAGCACAGATACGCAGTATTTT
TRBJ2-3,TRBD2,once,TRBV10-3,CAISGTSGGADTQYF,TGTGCCATCAGCGGGACTAGCGGGGGGGCAGATACGCAGTATTTT
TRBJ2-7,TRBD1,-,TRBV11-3,CASSFGQGEQYF,TGTGCCAGCAGCTTTGGACAGGGGGAGCAGTACTTC
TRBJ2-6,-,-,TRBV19,CASSTIISGANVLTF,TGTGCCAGTAGTACCATCATCTCTGGGGCCAACGTCCTGACTTTC
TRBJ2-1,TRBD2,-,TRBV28,CASSSPGLAGGPEQFF,TGTGCCAGCAGTTCCCCCGGACTAGCGGGGGGCCCTGAGCAGTTCTTC
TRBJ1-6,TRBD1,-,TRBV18,CATSKGAWGARNSPLHF,TGTGCCACCTCCAAGGGGGCTTGGGGGGCACGTAATTCACCCCTCCACTTT
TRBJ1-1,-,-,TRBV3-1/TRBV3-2,CASSQAYANTEAFF,TGTGCCAGCAGCCAAGCCTACGCGAACACTGAAGCTTTCTTT
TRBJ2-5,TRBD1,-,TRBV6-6,CASSYHGQGGETQYF,TGTGCCAGCAGTTACCACGGACAGGGAGGAGAGACCCAGTACTTC
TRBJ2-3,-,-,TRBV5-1,CASSLRQGSDTQYF,TGCGCCAGCAGCTTGAGGCAGGGGTCAGATACGCAGTATTTT
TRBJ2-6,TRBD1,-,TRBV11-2,CASSLYRTGYSGANVLTF,TGTGCCAGCAGCTTATATCGGACAGGGTACTCTGGGGCCAACGTCCTGACTTTC
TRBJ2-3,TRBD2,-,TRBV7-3,CASSRSGGTQYF,TGTGCCAGCAGCCGTAGCGGGGGGACGCAGTATTTT
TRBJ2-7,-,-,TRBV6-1,CASSELRRRSYEQYF,TGTGCCAGCAGTGAACTCAGGCGCCGCTCCTACGAGCAGTACTTC
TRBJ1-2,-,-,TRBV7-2,CASSLSGRTGYTF,TGTGCCAGCAGCTTATCGGGGAGGACTGGCTACACCTTC
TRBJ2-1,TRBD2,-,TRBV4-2,CASSQDPWEGASYNEQFF,TGTGCCAGCAGCCAAGATCCGTGGGAGGGCGCCTCGTACAATGAGCAGTTCTTC
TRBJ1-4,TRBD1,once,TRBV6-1,CASSEGVDRILFF,TGTGCCAGCAGTGAAGGGGTGGACAGGATACTGTTTTTT
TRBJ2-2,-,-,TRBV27,CASSVLVNTGELFF,TGTGCCAGCAGTGTCCTCGTTAACACCGGGGAGCTGTTTTTT
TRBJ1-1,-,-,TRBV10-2,CASGAGSWTEAFF,TGCGCCAGCGGTGCGGGGAGTTGGACTGAAGCTTTCTTT
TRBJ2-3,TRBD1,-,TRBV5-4,CASSLRQGAIDTQYF,TGTGCCAGCAGCTTGCGACAGGGGGCAATAGATACGCAGTATTTT
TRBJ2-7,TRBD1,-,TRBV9,CASSAWDRDEQYF,TGTGCCAGCAGCGCGTGGGACAGGGACGAGCAGTACTTC
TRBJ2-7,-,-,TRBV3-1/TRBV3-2,CASSSIYEQYF,TGTGCCAGCAGCTCTATCTACGAGCAGTACTTC
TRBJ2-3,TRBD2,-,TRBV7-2,CASSFKRGAGTDTQYF,TGTGCCAGCAGCTTCAAGCGGGGGGCTGGCACAGATACGCAGTATTTT
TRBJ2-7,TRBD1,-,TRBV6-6,CASSYARDRGWDEQYF,TGTGCCAGCAGTTACGCCCGGGACAGGGGATGGGACGAGCAGTACTTC
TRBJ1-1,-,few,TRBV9,CASSRDPSATEAFF,TGTGCCAGCAGCCGCGATCCGAGCGCAACCGAAGCTTTCTTT
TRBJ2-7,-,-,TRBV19,CASSATLSSYEQYF,TGTGCCAGTAGTGCAACCTTGAGCTCCTACGAGCAGTACTTC
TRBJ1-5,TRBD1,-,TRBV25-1,CASKSGTGNQPQHF,TGTGCCAGCAAGTCGGGGACAGGCAATCAGCCCCAGCATTTT
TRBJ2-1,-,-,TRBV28,CASTPSGGPSYNEQFF,TGTGCCAGCACCCCTTCCGGGGGGCCCTCTTACAATGAGCAGTTCTTC
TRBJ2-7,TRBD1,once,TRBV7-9,CASSLSGTGRNEQYF,TGTGCCAGCAGCCTCTCCGGGACAGGGCGGAACGAGCAGTACTTC
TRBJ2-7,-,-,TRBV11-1,CASSKADEQYF,TGTGCCAGCAGTAAAGCGGACGAGCAGTACTTC
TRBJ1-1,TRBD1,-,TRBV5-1,CASSLDRGRRAFF,TGCGCCAGCAGCTTGGACAGGGGCCGGAGGGCTTTCTTT
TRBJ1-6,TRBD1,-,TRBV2,CASSDRDRSTLHF,TGTGCCAGCTCAGACCGGGACAGGAGCACCCTCCACTTT
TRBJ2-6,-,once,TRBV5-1,CASSPQGPPVLTF,TGCGCCAGCAGCCCACAGGGACCCCCCGTCCTGACTTTC